This TCR beta chain was captured in a study of Graves' ophthalmopathy and Graves' hyperthyroidism. Amplification targeted the TCR beta CDR3 regions, with RNA transcripts as the source material. RT-PCR was first run with HTBI primers, then multiplex PCR in a second round. TCRdb re-called the multiplex PCR reads through MiXCR, storing one row per CDR3 protein. The sample comprises about 500,000 distinct CDR3 sequences, 35% to 45% of which are singletons, and about 4% rests with the top ten. The CDR3 runs to 13 residues. With 6 bases removed from V and 2 bases from J, the gap between germline ends came to 11 bases. Germline loops: CDR1 LNHDA, CDR2 SQIVND (reference sequence). Hyperthyroidism patients, aged 18 to 65, were newly diagnosed, under 2 months' duration. Exclusion covered patients with other autoimmune diseases or uncontrolled infections (as well as pregnancy or lactation).

The TCR originated in an adult man with Graves' hyperthyroidism. This rearrangement joins TRBV19 to TRBJ2-7; D is undetermined. Sequencing input: peripheral blood or thyroid tissue (not recorded which). As DNA, the CDR3 is TGTGCCAGTAGCCCGCCGGCGACCTACGAGCAGTACTTC. Protein: CASSPPATYEQYF.